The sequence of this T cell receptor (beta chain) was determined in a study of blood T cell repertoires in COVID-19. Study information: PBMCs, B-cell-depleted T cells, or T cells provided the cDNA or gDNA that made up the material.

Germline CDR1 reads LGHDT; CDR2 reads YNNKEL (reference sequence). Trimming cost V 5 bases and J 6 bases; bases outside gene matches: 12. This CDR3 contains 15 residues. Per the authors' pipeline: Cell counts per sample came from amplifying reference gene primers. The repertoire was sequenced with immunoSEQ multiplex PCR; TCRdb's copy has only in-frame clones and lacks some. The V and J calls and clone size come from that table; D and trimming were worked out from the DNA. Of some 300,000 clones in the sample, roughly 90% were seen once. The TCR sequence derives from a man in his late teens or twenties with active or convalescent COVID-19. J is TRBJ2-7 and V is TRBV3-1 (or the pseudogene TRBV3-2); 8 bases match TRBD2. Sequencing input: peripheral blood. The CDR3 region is CASSALAGSTGEQYF. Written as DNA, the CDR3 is TGTGCCAGCAGCGCCCTAGCGGGTAGCACCGGCGAGCAGTACTTC.